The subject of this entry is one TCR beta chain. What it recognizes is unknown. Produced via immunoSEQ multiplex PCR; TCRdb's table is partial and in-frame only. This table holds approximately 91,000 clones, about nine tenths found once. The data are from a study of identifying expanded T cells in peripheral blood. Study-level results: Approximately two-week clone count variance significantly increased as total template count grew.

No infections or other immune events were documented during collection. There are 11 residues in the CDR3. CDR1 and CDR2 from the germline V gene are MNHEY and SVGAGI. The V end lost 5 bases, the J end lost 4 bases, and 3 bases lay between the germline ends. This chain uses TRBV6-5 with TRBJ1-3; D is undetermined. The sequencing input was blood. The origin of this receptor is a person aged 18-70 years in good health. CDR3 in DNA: TGTGCCAGCAGTCTCGGAAACACCATATATTTT. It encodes CASSLGNTIYF.